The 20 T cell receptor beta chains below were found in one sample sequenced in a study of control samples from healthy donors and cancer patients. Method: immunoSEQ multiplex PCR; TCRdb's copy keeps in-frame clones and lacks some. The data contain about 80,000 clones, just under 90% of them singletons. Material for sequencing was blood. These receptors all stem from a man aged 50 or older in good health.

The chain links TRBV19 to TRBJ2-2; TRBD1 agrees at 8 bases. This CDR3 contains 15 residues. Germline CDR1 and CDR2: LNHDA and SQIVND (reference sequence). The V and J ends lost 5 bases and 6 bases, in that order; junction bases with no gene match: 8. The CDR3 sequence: CASSALDREPGELFF. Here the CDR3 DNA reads TGTGCCAGTAGTGCCCTGGACAGGGAACCCGGGGAGCTGTTTTTT.

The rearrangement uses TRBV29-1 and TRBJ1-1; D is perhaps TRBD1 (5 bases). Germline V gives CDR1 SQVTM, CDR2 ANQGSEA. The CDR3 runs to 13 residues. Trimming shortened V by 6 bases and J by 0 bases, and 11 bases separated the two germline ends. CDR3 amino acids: CSVIRALNTEAFF. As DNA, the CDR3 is TGCAGCGTGATCAGGGCCTTGAACACTGAAGCTTTCTTT.

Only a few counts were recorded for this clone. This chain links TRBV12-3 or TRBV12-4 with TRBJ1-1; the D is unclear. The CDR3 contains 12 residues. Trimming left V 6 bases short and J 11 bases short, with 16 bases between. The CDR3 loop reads CASSSYARKAFF. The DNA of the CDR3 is TGTGCCAGCAGCTCTTACGCCCGGAAGGCTTTCTTT.

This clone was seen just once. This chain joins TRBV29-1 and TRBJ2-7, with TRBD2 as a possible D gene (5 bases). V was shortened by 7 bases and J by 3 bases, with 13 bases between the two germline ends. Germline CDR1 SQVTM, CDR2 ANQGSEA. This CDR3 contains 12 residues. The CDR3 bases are TGCAGCGCCTTGACCGGGGTCTACGAGCAGTACTTC. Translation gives CSALTGVYEQYF.

As DNA, the CDR3 is TGTGCCAGCAGCACCACGAACAGAGGAGATACGCAGTATTTT. Translated: CASSTTNRGDTQYF. The genes are TRBV5-4 and TRBJ2-3; no firm D call. The CDR3 runs to 14 residues. V was trimmed by 4 bases and J by 5 bases, leaving 14 bases between them. Germline V gene sequence: CDR1 SGHNT, CDR2 YYREEE (reference sequence). Combining the CDR3 with reference TRBV5-4 and TRBJ2-3 gives the whole variable domain ETGVTQSPTHLIKTRGQQVTLRCSSQSGHNTVSWYQQALGQGPQFIFQYYREEENGRGNFPPRFSGLQFPNYSSELNVNALELDDSALYLCASSTTNRGDTQYFGPGTRLTVL.

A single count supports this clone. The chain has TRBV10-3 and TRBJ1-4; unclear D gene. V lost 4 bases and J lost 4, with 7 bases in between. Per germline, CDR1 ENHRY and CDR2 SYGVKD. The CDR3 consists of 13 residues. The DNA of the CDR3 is TGTGCCATCAGTGCCATGCTTAATGAAAAACTGTTTTTT. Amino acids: CAISAMLNEKLFF.

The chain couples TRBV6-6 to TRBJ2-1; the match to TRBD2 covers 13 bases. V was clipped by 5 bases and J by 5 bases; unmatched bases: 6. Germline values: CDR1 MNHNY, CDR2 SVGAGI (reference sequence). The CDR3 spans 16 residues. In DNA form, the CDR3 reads TGTGCCAGCAGTCGGACTAGCGGGGGTGCTCACAATGAGCAGTTCTTC. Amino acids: CASSRTSGGAHNEQFF.

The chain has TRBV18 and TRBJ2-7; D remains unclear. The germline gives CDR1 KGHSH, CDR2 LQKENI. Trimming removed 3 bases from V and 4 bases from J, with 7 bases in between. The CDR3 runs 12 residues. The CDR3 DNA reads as TGTGCCAGCTCACCGACCGAATACGAGCAGTACTTC. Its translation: CASSPTEYEQYF. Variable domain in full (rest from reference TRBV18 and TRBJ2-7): NAGVMQNPRHLVRRRGQEARLRCSPMKGHSHVYWYRQLPEEGLKFMVYLQKENIIDESGMPKERFSAEFPKEGPSILRIQQVVRGDSAAYFCASSPTEYEQYFGPGTRLTVT.

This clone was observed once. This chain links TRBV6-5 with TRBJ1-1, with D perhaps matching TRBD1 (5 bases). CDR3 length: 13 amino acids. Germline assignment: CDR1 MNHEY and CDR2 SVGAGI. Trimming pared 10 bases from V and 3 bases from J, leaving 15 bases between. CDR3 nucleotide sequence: TGTGCCACCACCCGGGGCGGGGACACTGAAGCTTTCTTT. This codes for CATTRGGDTEAFF.

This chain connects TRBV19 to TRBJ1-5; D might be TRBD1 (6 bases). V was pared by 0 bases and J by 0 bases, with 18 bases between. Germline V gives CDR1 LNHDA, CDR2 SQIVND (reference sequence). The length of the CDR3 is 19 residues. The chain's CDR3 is CASSIELGAIDHSNQPQHF. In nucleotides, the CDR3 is TGTGCCAGTAGTATAGAGTTGGGGGCCATAGACCATAGCAATCAGCCCCAGCATTTT.

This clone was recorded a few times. The CDR3, as DNA: TGTGCCAGCACCCTTGGTGTTCGGGGGTCACCCCTCCACTTT. This gives the protein CASTLGVRGSPLHF. The V gene is TRBV5-8, the J gene TRBJ1-6; tentative D call: TRBD1 (5 bases). Per the germline V gene, CDR1 is SGHTS and CDR2 is YDEGEE. V lost 6 bases and J 10 bases, leaving 17 bases between the germline ends. This CDR3 region has 14 residues.

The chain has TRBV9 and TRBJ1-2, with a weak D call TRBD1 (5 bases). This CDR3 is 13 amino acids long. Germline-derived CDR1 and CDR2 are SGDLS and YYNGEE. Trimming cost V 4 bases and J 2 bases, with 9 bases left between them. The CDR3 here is CASSLQANYGYTF. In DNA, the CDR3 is TGTGCCAGCAGCCTACAGGCGAACTATGGCTACACCTTC.

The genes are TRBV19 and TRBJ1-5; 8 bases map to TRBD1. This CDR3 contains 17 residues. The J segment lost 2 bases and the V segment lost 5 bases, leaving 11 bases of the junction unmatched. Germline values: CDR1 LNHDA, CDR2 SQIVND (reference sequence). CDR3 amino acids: CASSSDRGSIGNQPQHF. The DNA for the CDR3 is TGTGCCAGTAGTTCAGACAGGGGAAGCATAGGCAATCAGCCCCAGCATTTT.

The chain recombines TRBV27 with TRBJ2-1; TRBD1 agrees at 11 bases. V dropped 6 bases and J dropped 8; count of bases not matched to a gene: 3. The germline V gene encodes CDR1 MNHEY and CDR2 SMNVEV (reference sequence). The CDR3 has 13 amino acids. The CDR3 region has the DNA TGTGCCAGCAGCCGGGACAGGGGGGATGAGCAGTTCTTC. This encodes CASSRDRGDEQFF.

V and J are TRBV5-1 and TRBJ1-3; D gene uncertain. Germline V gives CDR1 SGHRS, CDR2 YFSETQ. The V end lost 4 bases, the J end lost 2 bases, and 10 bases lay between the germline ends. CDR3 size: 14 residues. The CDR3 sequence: CASSPGGPGNTIYF. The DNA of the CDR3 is TGCGCCAGCAGCCCAGGCGGTCCTGGAAACACCATATATTTT.

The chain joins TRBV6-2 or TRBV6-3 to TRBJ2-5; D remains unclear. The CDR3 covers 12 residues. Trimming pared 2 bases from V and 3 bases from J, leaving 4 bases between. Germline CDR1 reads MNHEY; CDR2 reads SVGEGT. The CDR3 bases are TGTGCCAGCAGTTACAGCGAAGAGACCCAGTACTTC. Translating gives CASSYSEETQYF.

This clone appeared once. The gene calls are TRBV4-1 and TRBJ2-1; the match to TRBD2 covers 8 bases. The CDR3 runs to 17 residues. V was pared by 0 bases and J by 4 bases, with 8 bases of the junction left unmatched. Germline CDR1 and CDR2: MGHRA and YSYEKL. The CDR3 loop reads CASSQEGLRGEYNEQFF. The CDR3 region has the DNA TGCGCCAGCAGCCAAGAAGGTTTGCGGGGGGAATACAATGAGCAGTTCTTC.

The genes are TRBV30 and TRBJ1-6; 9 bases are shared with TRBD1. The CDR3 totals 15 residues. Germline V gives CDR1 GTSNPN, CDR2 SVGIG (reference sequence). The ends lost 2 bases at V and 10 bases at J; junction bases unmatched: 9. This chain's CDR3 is CAWSPRDRVWSPLHF. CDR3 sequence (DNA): TGTGCCTGGAGTCCCCGGGACAGGGTATGGTCACCCCTCCACTTT.

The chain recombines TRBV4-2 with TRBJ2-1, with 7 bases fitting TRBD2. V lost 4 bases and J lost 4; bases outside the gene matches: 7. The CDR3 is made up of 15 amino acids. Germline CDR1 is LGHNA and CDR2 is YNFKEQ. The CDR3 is CASSLGEGNYNEQFF. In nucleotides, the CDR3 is TGTGCCAGCAGCCTAGGGGAGGGGAATTACAATGAGCAGTTCTTC.

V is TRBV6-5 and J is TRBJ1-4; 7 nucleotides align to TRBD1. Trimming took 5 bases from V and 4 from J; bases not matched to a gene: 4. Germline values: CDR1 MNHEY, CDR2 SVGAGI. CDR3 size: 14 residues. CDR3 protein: CASSPRDSNEKLFF. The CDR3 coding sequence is TGTGCCAGCAGTCCCCGGGACAGTAATGAAAAACTGTTTTTT.